This note documents a single T cell receptor beta chain sequence. Its antigen is not known. This entry belongs to a study of STAT3 mutations in large granular lymphocyte leukemia. The overall study: Immunosuppressive therapy was given to more than half of T-LGLL patients. Study-level results: Suggested: STAT3 mutation was not the ancestral event for these clonal expansions. At least one immunodominant TCR beta clonotype appeared in every T-cell large granular lymphocyte leukemia patient. Differing intervals and regimens complicate linking therapy response to clone burden. In about 30% of the 18 patients, new TCR clonotypes emerged after therapy.

Clones were read by immunoSEQ multiplex PCR, and TCRdb kept only the in-frame ones, dropping some. The profile covers 25,000 to 40,000 clones, with more than 75% appearing a single time and roughly 13% taken by the ten largest. The junction had 10 bases not matched to a gene; V was cut back by 1 base and J by 8 bases. The CDR3 contains 15 residues. CDR1 SEHNR and CDR2 FQNEAQ come from the germline V gene (reference sequence). The sample consisted of peripheral blood mononuclear cells. The chain joins TRBV7-9 to TRBJ1-2; 7 bases line up with TRBD1. The receptor was isolated from a man in his fifties or sixties with T-cell large granular lymphocyte leukemia. Some clones in this sample may be carry-over from other donors' samples. CDR3 residues: CASSLEGARGGGYTF. CDR3 in DNA: TGTGCCAGCAGCTTAGAAGGGGCCCGAGGGGGCGGCTACACCTTC.